This paragraph covers one T cell receptor beta chain sequence. Its antigen is still unknown. This CDR3 comprises 16 residues. Method: immunoSEQ multiplex PCR; TCRdb's copy keeps in-frame clones and lacks some. The data show about 78,000 clones, with about 80% seen just once and about 0.4% held by the top ten. The record originates from a study of OX40 agonist ivuxolimab in advanced cancers. In the study overall: Patients enrolled in dose escalation were diagnosed with hepatocellular carcinoma, melanoma, renal cell or head and neck cancer. Cohort: approximately 83% men, mean age about 60, aged roughly 23 to 79.

Points from the study as a whole: Nonresponders, in some cases, also had low normalized T-cell clonal expansion.

The sequence was collected from an adult with an advanced solid tumor such as melanoma, head and neck, liver or kidney cancer. Sample: CD4+ or CD8+ T cells sorted from blood, taken in a trial of the OX40 agonist ivuxolimab. The genes are TRBV21-1 and TRBJ1-5; the DNA was not compared with TRBD1, the D call given in the table. TRBV21-1 is recorded as a pseudogene. As DNA, the CDR3 is TGTGCCAGCAGCCTGGACGGGGGGACAGGGTTTCAGCCCCAGCATTTT. This translates into CASSLDGGTGFQPQHF.